Detailed here is one TCR beta chain. The sample originates from a study of blood T cell repertoires in COVID-19. This CDR3 region has 15 residues. Germline assignment: CDR1 SGHAT and CDR2 FQNNGV. Trimming shortened V by 1 base and J by 4 bases, and 10 bases separated the two germline ends. This table comes from immunoSEQ multiplex PCR, and its TCRdb copy is limited to in-frame clones, with some not included. The sample contains hundreds of thousands of clones, 83% of which appear only once. The clonotype comes from a woman between 45 and 65 years old who had been exposed to COVID-19. The source material was PBMCs or T cells enriched from blood (not recorded which). The chain couples TRBV11-2 to TRBJ2-2, with D tentatively TRBD1 (7 bases). The DNA for the CDR3 is TGTGCCAGCAGCTTAGGGGGGGACAGCACCGGGGAGCTGTTTTTT. It yields the protein CASSLGGDSTGELFF. The full variable domain, completed using reference TRBV11-2 and TRBJ2-2, is EAGVAQSPRYKIIEKRQSVAFWCNPISGHATLYWYQQILGQGPKLLIQFQNNGVVDDSQLPKDRFSAERLKGVDSTLKIQPAKLEDSAVYLCASSLGGDSTGELFFGEGSRLTVL.